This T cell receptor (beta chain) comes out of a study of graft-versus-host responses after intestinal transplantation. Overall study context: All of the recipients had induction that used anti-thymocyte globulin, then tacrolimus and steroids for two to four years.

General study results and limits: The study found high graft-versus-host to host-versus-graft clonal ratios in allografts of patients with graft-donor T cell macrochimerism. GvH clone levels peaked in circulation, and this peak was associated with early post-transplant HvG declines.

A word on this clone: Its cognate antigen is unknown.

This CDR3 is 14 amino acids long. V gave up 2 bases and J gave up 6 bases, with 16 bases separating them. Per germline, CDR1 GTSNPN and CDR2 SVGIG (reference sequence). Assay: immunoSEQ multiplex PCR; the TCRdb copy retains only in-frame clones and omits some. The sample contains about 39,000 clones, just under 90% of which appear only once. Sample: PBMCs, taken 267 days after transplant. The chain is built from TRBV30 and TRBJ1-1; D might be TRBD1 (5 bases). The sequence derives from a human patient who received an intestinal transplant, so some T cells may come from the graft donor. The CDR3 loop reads CAWSRLGARAEAFF. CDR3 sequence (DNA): TGTGCCTGGAGTCGTCTCGGGGCGCGGGCTGAAGCTTTCTTT.